The clone carrying this T cell receptor (beta chain) came up once. This sample is part of a study of control samples from healthy donors and cancer patients. The CDR3 contains 18 residues. The V and J ends lost 2 bases and 4 bases, in that order; junction bases with no gene match: 16. Germline V CDR1 and CDR2: WSHSY, SAAADI. The assay was immunoSEQ multiplex PCR, and TCRdb's table has in-frame clones only and misses some. Among about 51,000 clones listed, about nine tenths were seen once. The receptor was derived from a man aged 50-59 years with head and neck cancer. This sequence joins TRBV10-2 and TRBJ2-7, with 8 bases fitting TRBD2. The specimen sequenced was PBMCs. CDR3 nucleotides: TGCGCCAGCAGTGAGATCCCCGAGGCGGGGGGCTTTAGGTACGAGCAGTACTTC. This gives the protein CASSEIPEAGGFRYEQYF.